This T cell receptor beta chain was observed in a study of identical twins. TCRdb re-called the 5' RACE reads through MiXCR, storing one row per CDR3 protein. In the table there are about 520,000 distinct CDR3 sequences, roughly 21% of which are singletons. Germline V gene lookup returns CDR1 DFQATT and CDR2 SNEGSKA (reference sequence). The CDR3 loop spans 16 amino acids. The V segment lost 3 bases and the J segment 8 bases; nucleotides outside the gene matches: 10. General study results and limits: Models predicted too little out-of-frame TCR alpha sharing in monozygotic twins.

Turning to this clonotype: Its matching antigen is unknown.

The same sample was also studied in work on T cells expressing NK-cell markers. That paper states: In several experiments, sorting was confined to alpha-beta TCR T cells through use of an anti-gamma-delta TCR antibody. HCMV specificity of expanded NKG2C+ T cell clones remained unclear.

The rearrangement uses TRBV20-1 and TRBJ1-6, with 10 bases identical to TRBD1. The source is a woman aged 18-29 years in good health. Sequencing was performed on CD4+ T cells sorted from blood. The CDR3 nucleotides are TGCAGTGCTAGGAACGGACAGGGGGATGGGGATTCACCCCTCCACTTT. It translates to CSARNGQGDGDSPLHF.